Below are 20 T cell receptor beta chains sequenced from a single sample in a study of shared clonotypes between healthy human individuals. Profiling relied on immunoSEQ multiplex PCR, and the TCRdb table lists in-frame clones only, not all of them. The data contain approximately 1.4 million clones, 95% to 99% of them seen just once; the ten biggest clones take up approximately 0.45%. Sequencing was done on a sample of naive CD4+ T cells sorted from blood. Subset reported: CD45RA+ positively selected. These receptors came from a man aged 25 to 45 in good health.

The chain joins TRBV2 to TRBJ1-2, with D unresolved. The CDR3 extends over 12 amino acids. Between the trimmed V and J ends, which lost 7 bases and 8 bases, there was a span of 14 bases. Germline V gives CDR1 SNHLY, CDR2 FYNNEI. Here the CDR3 DNA reads TGTGCCAGCACCCCAGAAGGCCCAGGCTACACCTTC. Translation gives CASTPEGPGYTF.

As concerns this clone: The identical CDR3 is also encoded by other nucleotide sequences in the sample. This chain links TRBV18 with TRBJ2-7; the D is unclear. Looked up from germline, CDR1 is KGHSH and CDR2 is LQKENI. CDR3 length equals 13 residues. V was shortened by 0 bases and J by 2 bases, with 5 bases between the two germline ends. The CDR3 spells CASSPPGAYEQYF. The CDR3 bases are TGTGCCAGCTCACCACCGGGCGCCTACGAGCAGTACTTC. Drawing the rest from reference TRBV18 and TRBJ2-7, the complete variable domain is NAGVMQNPRHLVRRRGQEARLRCSPMKGHSHVYWYRQLPEEGLKFMVYLQKENIIDESGMPKERFSAEFPKEGPSILRIQQVVRGDSAAYFCASSPPGAYEQYFGPGTRLTVT.

The chain links TRBV19 to TRBJ1-5; D gene ambiguous. Germline V gene sequence: CDR1 LNHDA, CDR2 SQIVND (reference sequence). The V end lost 8 bases, the J end lost 3 bases, and 17 bases lay between the germline ends. The length of the CDR3 is 15 residues. The CDR3 DNA reads as TGTGCCAGTCGAGCCGAGGCCCTCCTCAATCAGCCCCAGCATTTT. It translates to CASRAEALLNQPQHF.

This chain links TRBV9 with TRBJ2-7, with TRBD1 matching 7 bases. Trimming cost V 4 bases and J 6 bases; bases outside gene matches: 4. CDR1 and CDR2 from the germline V gene are SGDLS and YYNGEE. The CDR3 has 12 amino acids. The chain's CDR3 is CASSQNRGEQYF. The CDR3 nucleotides read TGTGCCAGCAGCCAAAACAGGGGCGAGCAGTACTTC.

The gene calls are TRBV7-2 and TRBJ2-7; 12 nucleotides line up with TRBD2. The ends lost 4 bases at V and 5 bases at J; junction bases unmatched: 3. Germline CDR1 reads SGHTA; CDR2 reads FQGNSA. The CDR3 is 14 residues long. The CDR3 reads CASSSTSGRHEQYF. CDR3 DNA: TGTGCCAGCAGCTCGACTAGCGGGAGACACGAGCAGTACTTC.

The chain has TRBV28 and TRBJ2-1, with 8 bases identical to TRBD2. The germline CDR1 and CDR2 sequences are MDHEN and SYDVKM. V gave up 2 bases and J gave up 4 bases; unmatched junction bases: 4. The CDR3 totals 15 residues. The CDR3 loop is CASSLRAGVYNEQFF. In DNA, the CDR3 is TGTGCCAGCAGTTTAAGAGCGGGGGTTTACAATGAGCAGTTCTTC.

V gene TRBV5-4 combines with J gene TRBJ2-2; the match to TRBD2 covers 8 bases. The length of the CDR3 is 16 residues. Germline CDR1 is SGHNT and CDR2 is YYREEE (reference sequence). J lost 5 bases, V lost 3 bases, and 9 bases had no gene match. The CDR3 DNA reads TGTGCCAGCAGCTATTCCTTAGCGGGACCGACCGGGGAGCTGTTTTTT. Amino acid sequence: CASSYSLAGPTGELFF.

This chain joins TRBV4-1 and TRBJ2-7; no definite D call. CDR1 is MGHRA, CDR2 YSYEKL, per germline. CDR3 length: 15 residues. The germline V and J ends were trimmed by 3 bases and 0 bases, with 12 bases remaining between them. The CDR3 DNA follows: TGCGCCAGCAGCCAGTACCTGCGGAACTCCTACGAGCAGTACTTC. Amino acid sequence: CASSQYLRNSYEQYF.

The V and J genes are TRBV18 and TRBJ2-1, with 9 bases identical to TRBD2. V dropped 4 bases and J dropped 6; count of bases not matched to a gene: 22. The CDR3 is 20 residues long. Germline values: CDR1 KGHSH, CDR2 LQKENI. In nucleotides, the CDR3 is TGTGCCAGCTCACGCAGGGTGAGTCGTCGCGGGAGGGCGGAAAGCAATGAGCAGTTCTTC. This translates into CASSRRVSRRGRAESNEQFF.

The chain's CDR3 is CASSLRPTSGRVTGELFF. CDR3 in DNA: TGTGCCAGCAGCTTACGCCCGACTAGCGGGAGGGTCACCGGGGAGCTGTTTTTT. The chain recombines TRBV11-2 with TRBJ2-2; the match to TRBD2 covers 14 bases. The junction had 6 bases not matched to a gene; V was cut back by 2 bases and J by 4 bases. This CDR3 comprises 18 residues. CDR1 SGHAT and CDR2 FQNNGV come from the germline V gene.

With respect to this clone: Compared with germline, one end of the junction differs, possibly owing to a read error. The rearrangement uses TRBV11-3 and TRBJ2-1; 10 nucleotides agree with TRBD2. CDR1 and CDR2 (germline): SGHNT, YENEEA. This CDR3 region has 16 residues. The CDR3 region is CASSLALAGSFNEQFF. The CDR3 nucleotides read TGTGCCAGCAGCTTAGCACTAGCGGGATCCTTCAATGAGCAGTTCTTC.

This rearrangement joins TRBV27 to TRBJ2-3; 7 bases are shared with TRBD2. Germline V gives CDR1 MNHEY, CDR2 SMNVEV (reference sequence). With V trimmed by 5 bases and J by 2 bases, 1 base remained unmatched. There are 13 residues in the CDR3. The CDR3 bases are TGTGCCAGCAGTAGCGGGAACACAGATACGCAGTATTTT. This translates into CASSSGNTDTQYF.

The V gene is TRBV28, the J gene TRBJ2-2; the match to TRBD2 covers 10 bases. Germline V gives CDR1 MDHEN, CDR2 SYDVKM. CDR3 length: 15 amino acids. J lost 5 bases, V lost 7 bases, and 7 bases had no gene match. The CDR3 loop is CASITSGVRTGELFF. The CDR3 nucleotides read TGTGCCAGCATCACTAGCGGGGTTAGGACCGGGGAGCTGTTTTTT.

V usage is TRBV27 and J usage is TRBJ1-5; D is unclear. The CDR3 has 16 residues. The germline V and J ends were trimmed by 6 bases and 6 bases, with 21 bases remaining between them. Germline CDR1 is MNHEY and CDR2 is SMNVEV (reference sequence). The CDR3 DNA sequence: TGTGCCAGCAGCCCCAACGCGGCAGGTATATTTCAGCCCCAGCATTTT. As protein: CASSPNAAGIFQPQHF.

In DNA form, the CDR3 reads TGCGCCAGCAGCTTGGGGACAGGACTCATGAACACTGAAGCTTTCTTT. Translated: CASSLGTGLMNTEAFF. V is TRBV5-1 and J is TRBJ1-1; 7 bases map to TRBD1. Trimming took 0 bases from V and 0 from J; bases not matched to a gene: 5. CDR1 is SGHRS and CDR2 is YFSETQ in the germline V gene. The CDR3 runs 16 residues.

The V and J genes are TRBV4-2 and TRBJ2-3; possible D gene TRBD1, 5 bases. The V end lost 3 bases, the J end lost 2 bases, and 12 bases lay between the germline ends. Germline V gene data show CDR1 as LGHNA and CDR2 as YNFKEQ. The CDR3 is 15 amino acids. Written as DNA, the CDR3 is TGTGCCAGCAGCCAGGACACAGGTGACACAGATACGCAGTATTTT. Its protein product is CASSQDTGDTDTQYF.

Comment on this clone: This sample includes further DNA sequences coding for the same CDR3. The rearrangement links TRBV28 to TRBJ2-2; 7 bases match TRBD2. Trimming took 3 bases from V and 1 from J; bases not matched to a gene: 2. The CDR3 loop spans 15 amino acids. Germline V gene lookup returns CDR1 MDHEN and CDR2 SYDVKM. The CDR3 sequence is CASSLGGVNTGELFF. CDR3 in DNA: TGTGCCAGCAGTTTGGGAGGGGTGAACACCGGGGAGCTGTTTTTT.

On this clone itself: This sample includes further DNA sequences coding for the same CDR3. The chain carries TRBV5-4 and TRBJ2-2, with unresolved D. Trimming left V 0 bases short and J 4 bases short, with 4 bases between. CDR3 length equals 13 residues. Germline V gene sequence: CDR1 SGHNT, CDR2 YYREEE (reference sequence). The CDR3 DNA sequence: TGTGCCAGCAGCTTGGATCCCACCGGGGAGCTGTTTTTT. Its translation: CASSLDPTGELFF.

This chain links TRBV7-8 with TRBJ2-3; 10 positions agree with TRBD2. The V gene end was trimmed by 5 bases and the J gene end by 2 bases; junction bases not matched to a gene: 10. This CDR3 is built from 17 residues. Germline loops: CDR1 SGHVS, CDR2 FQNEAQ. Written as DNA, the CDR3 is TGTGCCAGCAGCCCCCGACTAGCGGGTCCACCCACAGATACGCAGTATTTT. Protein: CASSPRLAGPPTDTQYF.

The chain has TRBV28 and TRBJ2-5; TRBD1 matches 9 bases. Trimming at V came to 4 bases and at J to 5 bases, leaving 8 bases not matched to a gene. The CDR3 length is 15 residues. The germline V gene encodes CDR1 MDHEN and CDR2 SYDVKM. The CDR3 is CASSSGQGKKETQYF. In nucleotides, the CDR3 is TGTGCCAGCAGTTCCGGACAGGGGAAAAAGGAGACCCAGTACTTC. Based on the CDR3 plus reference TRBV28 and TRBJ2-5, the full variable domain is DVKVTQSSRYLVKRTGEKVFLECVQDMDHENMFWYRQDPGLGLRLIYFSYDVKMKEKGDIPEGYSVSREKKERFSLILESASTNQTSMYLCASSSGQGKKETQYFGPGTRLLVL.